The 12 T cell receptor beta chains presented below share a single source sample, sequenced in a study of regulatory T cells in long-lasting Graves disease. The time point denotes: persistent/refractory GD, antithyroid drugs over 5 years with positive TRAb. The authors made the TCR library using RNA they extracted from PBMCs. CDR3-region Arm-PCR and iRepertoire HTBI primers produced the TCR beta libraries. TCRdb re-analysed the multiplex PCR reads in MiXCR, keeping a single row per CDR3 protein. This sample has roughly 700,000 distinct CDR3 sequences, with around 32% found just once. Material: peripheral blood mononuclear cells (PBMCs), obtained when the disease was refractory, from a patient treated with antithyroid drugs. The receptors originated from a female donor with Graves disease.

V gene TRBV7-9 combines with J gene TRBJ1-5, with D possibly matching TRBD1 (5 bases). With 5 bases removed from V and 0 bases from J, the gap between germline ends came to 17 bases. CDR1 and CDR2 from the germline V gene are SEHNR and FQNEAQ (reference sequence). The CDR3 is 17 amino acids. CDR3 DNA: TGTGCCAGCAGCATGGGGGGAGGCCTATATAGCAATCAGCCCCAGCATTTT. Translated, it gives CASSMGGGLYSNQPQHF.

The V and J genes are TRBV7-2 and TRBJ2-7; 12 bases align to TRBD2. Germline V gene lookup returns CDR1 SGHTA and CDR2 FQGNSA. V was pared by 1 base and J by 6 bases, with 13 bases of the junction left unmatched. The length of the CDR3 is 18 residues. The CDR3 protein is CASSLVGLAGTSPGEQYF. The CDR3, as DNA: TGTGCCAGCAGCTTAGTAGGACTAGCGGGAACATCACCCGGCGAGCAGTACTTC.

The chain couples TRBV29-1 to TRBJ2-1, with D unresolved. V lost 4 bases and J 4 bases, leaving 11 bases between the germline ends. The germline CDR1 and CDR2 sequences are SQVTM and ANQGSEA. The CDR3 has 13 residues. DNA of the CDR3: TGCAGCGTTGGGTCATCGGCGTACAATGAGCAGTTCTTC. Protein: CSVGSSAYNEQFF.

This clonotype was recorded at least ten times. A junction end diverges from the germline sequence, so it may reflect a read error. This chain uses TRBV27 with TRBJ1-2; 9 bases fit TRBD1. The germline gives CDR1 MNHEY, CDR2 SMNVEV (reference sequence). This CDR3 region has 17 residues. This CDR3 reads CASRVTTLDRGGSGFTF. The CDR3 bases are TGTGCCAGCAGAGTAACGACCTTGGACAGGGGCGGATCTGGCTTCACCTTC.

This clonotype was recorded once. The rearrangement joins TRBV11-2 to TRBJ2-7; D remains unclear. This CDR3 is 14 amino acids long. Looked up from germline, CDR1 is SGHAT and CDR2 is FQNNGV. V was clipped by 3 bases and J by 0 bases, with 9 bases between them. CDR3 nucleotide sequence: TGTGCCAGCAGCTTTGGCAGTATCTCCTACGAGCAGTACTTC. This encodes CASSFGSISYEQYF.

Concerning this clonotype: Just one base apart from a much larger clone, this may be a read error. This chain joins TRBV28 and TRBJ2-4; a possible D gene is TRBD2 (5 bases). CDR1 is MDHEN, CDR2 SYDVKM, per germline. CDR3 size: 16 residues. The CDR3 spells CASSLIGRLAENIQYF. The CDR3, as DNA: TGTGCCAGCAGTTTAATCGGGCGCCTAGCCGAAAACATTCAGTACTTC. The variable domain in full, completed from reference TRBV28 and TRBJ2-4, reads DVKVTQSSRYLVKRTGEKVFLECVQDMDHENMFWYRQDPGLGLRLIYFSYDVKMKEKGDIPEGYSVSREKKERFSLILESASTNQTSMYLCASSLIGRLAENIQYFGAGTRLSVL.

The chain employs TRBV6-1 and TRBJ2-7; 9 nucleotides agree with TRBD2. Germline CDR1 and CDR2: MNHNS and SASEGT. With V trimmed by 5 bases and J by 4 bases, 6 bases remained unmatched. The CDR3 is 14 amino acids. CDR3 loop: CASSQRSGRYEQYF. CDR3 sequence (DNA): TGTGCCAGCAGTCAACGTAGCGGGAGATACGAGCAGTACTTC.

The chain recombines TRBV20-1 with TRBJ1-5; D is possibly TRBD1 (6 bases). V lost 6 bases and J lost 4, with 16 bases in between. The length of the CDR3 is 14 residues. Germline V gene lookup returns CDR1 DFQATT and CDR2 SNEGSKA (reference sequence). The CDR3 protein is CSAGGHNVNQPQHF. The CDR3 region has the DNA TGCAGTGCGGGGGGACACAACGTAAATCAGCCCCAGCATTTT.

In this sample, this clonotype turned up a few times. The gene calls are TRBV11-2 and TRBJ1-3, with D hard to call. CDR1 is SGHAT and CDR2 is FQNNGV in the germline V gene. The CDR3 has 15 residues. Deletions cut 1 base from V and 0 bases from J, with 7 bases between. In DNA, the CDR3 is TGTGCCAGCAGCTTAGCCAGATACTCTGGAAACACCATATATTTT. Translated, it gives CASSLARYSGNTIYF.

This clonotype came up a few times. Germline is not matched at one junction end, which may reflect a read error. V gene TRBV12-3 or TRBV12-4 combines with J gene TRBJ1-1; 9 bases agree with TRBD1. The CDR3 has 15 amino acids. DNA of the CDR3: TGTGCCAGCAGTTTAGCGGGGACAGGGCCCACTGAAGCTTCCTTT. Translation gives CASSLAGTGPTEASF.

V usage is TRBV29-1 and J usage is TRBJ2-7; 7 bases line up with TRBD2. Looked up from germline, CDR1 is SQVTM and CDR2 is ANQGSEA. The CDR3 length is 12 residues. J gave up 2 bases and V 6 bases, and 4 bases lay outside the gene matches. CDR3 amino acids: CSVGGAPYEQYF. The CDR3 DNA follows: TGCAGCGTGGGAGGGGCCCCCTACGAGCAGTACTTC.

The J gene is TRBJ2-7, the V gene TRBV12-3 or TRBV12-4; D may match TRBD1 or TRBD2 (5 bases each). This CDR3 has 15 residues. V was shortened by 4 bases and J by 0 bases, with 13 bases between the two germline ends. DNA of the CDR3: TGTGCCAGCAGTTCACACGGGACGGTCTCCTACGAGCAGTACTTC. As protein: CASSSHGTVSYEQYF.